The next 14 T cell receptor beta chains were all read from a single sample in a study of blood T cells in healthy people across ages. Alongside a J-beta primer mix, a sample-barcoded 5' primer served in a second PCR lasting roughly 7 to 11 cycles. MiXCR, applied by TCRdb to the 5' RACE reads, yields one record per CDR3 protein. The sample contains hundreds of thousands of distinct CDR3 sequences, nearly 60% of which appear only once. The sequenced sample consisted of blood. Receptors originate from a young man in good health.

This clonotype was seen just once. The rearrangement joins TRBV4-2 to TRBJ2-2, with TRBD2 matching over 10 bases. Germline V gives CDR1 LGHNA, CDR2 YNFKEQ. Unmatched junction bases numbered 7, after V lost 5 bases and J lost 4 bases. There are 16 residues in the CDR3. The DNA for the CDR3 is TGTGCCAGCAGCGCTAGCGGGGGCGTTATCACCGGGGAGCTGTTTTTT. Its translation is CASSASGGVITGELFF.

This chain links TRBV28 with TRBJ2-7; D is unresolved. This CDR3 has 11 amino acids. Germline V gives CDR1 MDHEN, CDR2 SYDVKM. The germline V and J ends were trimmed by 8 bases and 3 bases, with 8 bases remaining between them. The CDR3 bases are TGTGCCAGCCTACAGAACTACGAGCAGTACTTC. This codes for CASLQNYEQYF.

The V gene is TRBV20-1, the J gene TRBJ2-3; the D call may be TRBD1 or TRBD2 (5 bases each). The length of the CDR3 is 13 residues. V lost 3 bases to trimming and J lost 2 bases, with 9 bases between them. CDR1 is DFQATT and CDR2 is SNEGSKA in the germline V gene (reference sequence). CDR3 DNA sequence: TGCAGTGCTAGCGGGGCGCACACAGATACGCAGTATTTT. Translated, it gives CSASGAHTDTQYF.

V is TRBV7-6 and J is TRBJ2-7, with 13 bases that match TRBD2. CDR3 length: 18 amino acids. Trimming took 4 bases from V and 4 from J; bases not matched to a gene: 13. Per germline, CDR1 SGHVS and CDR2 FNYEAQ. CDR3 in amino acids: CASSSVTGTSGKLYEQYF. Here the CDR3 DNA reads TGTGCCAGCAGCTCCGTAACCGGGACTAGCGGGAAGCTGTACGAGCAGTACTTC.

The chain couples TRBV5-1 to TRBJ2-1; tentative D call: TRBD1 (7 bases). Germline-derived CDR1 and CDR2 are SGHRS and YFSETQ. The CDR3 length is 16 residues. V was cut by 4 bases and J by 8 bases, with 22 bases left in between. The CDR3, as DNA: TGCGCCAGCAGCCTCCAGGGGGAATTGAGGAGGGATGAGCAGTTCTTC. Its translation is CASSLQGELRRDEQFF.

The chain carries TRBV29-1 and TRBJ1-2; perhaps TRBD1 as D (6 bases). Trimming pared 6 bases from V and 4 bases from J, leaving 9 bases between. Germline lookup yields CDR1 SQVTM and CDR2 ANQGSEA. This CDR3 comprises 11 residues. CDR3 amino acids: CSVADSYGYTF. CDR3 bases: TGCAGCGTCGCGGACAGCTATGGCTACACCTTC.

This clonotype was observed once. The CDR3 is CASSQDRTRHYEQYF. In DNA form, the CDR3 reads TGCGCCAGCAGCCAAGACAGGACTAGACACTACGAGCAGTACTTC. This chain links TRBV4-3 with TRBJ2-1; 7 positions match TRBD2. Matching the DNA end better, TRBJ2-7 makes the J call doubtful. There are 15 residues in the CDR3. Per the germline V gene, CDR1 is LGHNA and CDR2 is YSLEER.

Details on this clonotype: At one of its ends the junction is not consistent with the germline gene, which may arise from a read error. The V call is TRBV2, the J call TRBJ2-1; 8 bases align to TRBD2. Germline lookup yields CDR1 SNHLY and CDR2 FYNNEI. This CDR3 has 14 residues. This chain's CDR3 is CATAAGAPYSEQFF. CDR3 in DNA: TGTGCCACCGCAGCGGGAGCTCCTTACAGTGAGCAGTTCTTC.

The chain recombines TRBV20-1 with TRBJ1-1; D unresolved. The V and J ends lost 4 bases and 7 bases respectively, with 10 bases between them. From germline, CDR1 is DFQATT and CDR2 SNEGSKA (reference sequence). This CDR3 has 11 amino acids. The CDR3 region is CSATGLGEAFF. Here the CDR3 DNA reads TGCAGTGCTACCGGGCTGGGTGAAGCTTTCTTT.

V usage is TRBV10-3 and J usage is TRBJ2-7; the D gene is possibly TRBD2 (6 bases). The germline V gene has CDR1 ENHRY and CDR2 SYGVKD. CDR3 length: 15 amino acids. Trimming stripped 6 bases from V and 3 bases from J, with 18 bases between. This CDR3 reads CAIRDASDTSYEQYF. The CDR3 DNA follows: TGTGCCATCAGGGACGCTAGCGACACAAGCTACGAGCAGTACTTC.

This chain joins TRBV29-1 and TRBJ2-1, with 9 positions matching TRBD1. This CDR3 contains 12 residues. Trimming took 6 bases from V and 9 from J; bases not matched to a gene: 6. Germline V gene lookup returns CDR1 SQVTM and CDR2 ANQGSEA. The CDR3, as DNA: TGCAGCGTAGCCACAGGGGGCATTGAGCAGTTCTTC. It translates to CSVATGGIEQFF.

This chain links TRBV12-3 or TRBV12-4 with TRBJ2-3; TRBD1 matches at 9 bases. The CDR3 runs to 14 residues. J gave up 6 bases and V 5 bases, and 6 bases lay outside the gene matches. This CDR3 reads CASSPGTGIDTQYF. The CDR3 DNA reads as TGTGCCAGCAGTCCCGGGACAGGGATCGATACGCAGTATTTT.

The genes are TRBV20-1 and TRBJ1-5; unclear D gene. CDR3 length: 13 residues. Germline assignment: CDR1 DFQATT and CDR2 SNEGSKA (reference sequence). Deletions cut 3 bases from V and 5 bases from J, with 11 bases between. CDR3 region: CSASLGKDQPQHF. CDR3 bases: TGCAGTGCTAGTTTGGGGAAGGATCAGCCCCAGCATTTT.

The chain uses TRBV12-3 or TRBV12-4 and TRBJ2-5; 7 bases line up with TRBD2. This CDR3 region has 16 residues. J gave up 0 bases and V 3 bases, and 7 bases lay outside the gene matches. The CDR3 reads CASSFYVSGNQETQYF. CDR3 DNA sequence: TGTGCCAGCAGTTTTTACGTCAGCGGGAACCAAGAGACCCAGTACTTC.